This passage covers 24 T cell receptor beta chains from one sample sequenced in a study of T cells after yellow fever vaccination. Each CDR3 protein is one row after TCRdb ran MiXCR on the 5' RACE reads. The sample includes fewer than 400,000 distinct CDR3 sequences, about 10% of them seen just once. The sample consisted of CD4+ T cells sorted from PBMCs, taken 45 days after the yellow fever booster vaccination. These receptors were obtained from a man aged 18 to 29 who received the YFV17D yellow fever vaccine.

The chain employs TRBV19 and TRBJ2-3; D is undetermined. This CDR3 contains 16 residues. Germline assignment: CDR1 LNHDA and CDR2 SQIVND (reference sequence). The ends were cut back, 4 bases at V and 2 bases at J, with 16 bases in the middle. CDR3 sequence reads: CASSTLGFEDTDTQYF. CDR3 nucleotide sequence: TGTGCCAGTAGTACCCTAGGGTTCGAGGACACAGATACGCAGTATTTT.

This clonotype has ten or more counts. The V and J genes are TRBV12-3 or TRBV12-4 and TRBJ2-3; D remains ambiguous. V was cut by 8 bases and J by 0 bases, with 18 bases left in between. This CDR3 region has 16 residues. The CDR3 sequence is CASSPSEFGSTDTQYF. In nucleotides, the CDR3 is TGTGCCAGCTCTCCCAGTGAGTTTGGGAGCACAGATACGCAGTATTTT.

The chain is built from TRBV3-1 and TRBJ2-6; D remains ambiguous. V was shortened by 1 base and J by 3 bases, with 4 bases between the two germline ends. The CDR3 is 14 residues long. CDR1 is LGHDT, CDR2 YNNKEL, per germline (reference sequence). The CDR3 coding sequence is TGTGCCAGCAGCCAAGGGGTTGGGGCCAACGTCCTGACTTTC. It codes for CASSQGVGANVLTF.

The genes are TRBV12-3 or TRBV12-4 and TRBJ2-3, with 7 bases that match TRBD2. CDR3 length: 15 amino acids. The junction had 4 bases not matched to a gene; V was cut back by 0 bases and J by 4 bases. CDR3 DNA: TGTGCCAGCAGTTTAGCGCAAGGACTAGCAGATACGCAGTATTTT. Translated: CASSLAQGLADTQYF.

The rearrangement joins TRBV4-1 to TRBJ1-1; D is unclear. Germline CDR1 is MGHRA and CDR2 is YSYEKL. The CDR3 has 15 residues. Trimming left V 5 bases short and J 6 bases short, with 19 bases between. The CDR3, as DNA: TGCGCCAGCAGCGCTGAGCAGAGGCTCGGCGCTGAAGCTTTCTTT. Translated: CASSAEQRLGAEAFF.

The table lists this clonotype with a few counts. The V gene is TRBV5-6, the J gene TRBJ2-7; D may be TRBD1 or TRBD2 (5 bases each). Trimming took 4 bases from V and 0 from J, leaving 11 bases between them. The CDR3 runs to 14 residues. Germline V gives CDR1 SGHDT, CDR2 YYEEEE. This chain's CDR3 is CASSNRDGSYEQYV. The CDR3 DNA is TGTGCCAGCAGCAACCGGGACGGCTCCTACGAGCAGTACGTC.

For the CDR3, the DNA is TGTGCCAGCAGACCCGCGACTAACACTGAAGCTTTCTTT. Amino acid sequence: CASRPATNTEAFF. V and J are TRBV6-6 and TRBJ1-1, with D unresolved. This CDR3 has 13 amino acids. V lost 6 bases and J 2 bases, leaving 10 bases between the germline ends. Germline loops: CDR1 MNHNY, CDR2 SVGAGI (reference sequence).

The table lists this clonotype with a few counts. V usage is TRBV20-1 and J usage is TRBJ1-4; possible D gene TRBD1, 6 bases. This CDR3 comprises 14 residues. Trimming took 0 bases from V and 7 from J, leaving 12 bases between them. In germline, CDR1 is DFQATT, CDR2 SNEGSKA (reference sequence). CDR3: CSARDPKGGEKLFF. The DNA of the CDR3 is TGCAGTGCTAGAGACCCCAAAGGGGGTGAAAAACTGTTTTTT.

CDR3 in DNA: TGCAGTGCTAGGACTAGCGGGTACTACGAGCAGTACTTC. It translates to CSARTSGYYEQYF. The chain couples TRBV20-1 to TRBJ2-7; TRBD2 matches at 10 bases. CDR1 and CDR2 from the germline V gene are DFQATT and SNEGSKA (reference sequence). The CDR3 totals 13 residues. After removal of 3 bases from V and 3 bases from J, the junction contained 2 bases not matched to a gene.

This clonotype was seen at least ten times. The chain employs TRBV5-1 and TRBJ2-3, with D unresolved. Trimming stripped 5 bases from V and 3 bases from J, with 10 bases between. This CDR3 contains 13 residues. Germline V lookup: CDR1 SGHRS, CDR2 YFSETQ. This CDR3 is CASRTDGTDTQYF. In DNA, the CDR3 is TGCGCCAGCAGAACAGACGGAACAGATACGCAGTATTTT.

This clonotype was seen a few times. The chain employs TRBV20-1 and TRBJ2-1, with 9 bases matching TRBD2. The CDR3 loop spans 13 amino acids. In germline, CDR1 is DFQATT, CDR2 SNEGSKA (reference sequence). V lost 5 bases, J lost 9 bases, and 8 bases stayed unmatched. The CDR3 nucleotides read TGCAGTGCTCCCCTGGGGACTAGCACTGAGCAGTTCTTC. The encoded protein is CSAPLGTSTEQFF.

The gene calls are TRBV2 and TRBJ2-5, with TRBD1 as a possible D gene (6 bases). CDR3 size: 14 residues. Germline loops: CDR1 SNHLY, CDR2 FYNNEI. Trimming removed 5 bases from V and 3 bases from J, with 13 bases in between. The CDR3 DNA reads as TGTGCCAGCAGTAAACTTGAGGGGGAAGAGACCCAGTACTTC. It encodes CASSKLEGEETQYF. Combining the CDR3 with reference TRBV2 and TRBJ2-5 gives the whole variable domain EPEVTQTPSHQVTQMGQEVILRCVPISNHLYFYWYRQILGQKVEFLVSFYNNEISEKSEIFDDQFSVERPDGSNFTLKIRSTKLEDSAMYFCASSKLEGEETQYFGPGTRLLVL.

This clonotype has a handful of counts. The chain combines TRBV7-3 with TRBJ2-3; 9 bases line up with TRBD2. The CDR3 is 16 residues long. Trimming took 5 bases from V and 5 from J; bases not matched to a gene: 11. Per germline, CDR1 SGHTA and CDR2 FQGTGA. The CDR3 DNA reads TGTGCCAGCAGCCCGCAGGGCGGGGGGGCTATAGATACGCAGTATTTT. Its protein product is CASSPQGGGAIDTQYF.

Only a few counts were recorded for this clonotype. The chain combines TRBV18 with TRBJ2-7; no clear D gene. Deletions cut 1 base from V and 7 bases from J, with 11 bases between. The CDR3 consists of 13 residues. The germline V gene encodes CDR1 KGHSH and CDR2 LQKENI. The CDR3 here is CASSPLGLGEQYV. The CDR3 DNA reads TGTGCCAGCTCACCACTGGGGTTGGGGGAGCAGTACGTC.

This clonotype was found many times. Here the CDR3 DNA reads TGTGCCAGCAGCCAAGACTATGTTCCCCCTTACGAGCAGTACTTC. It encodes CASSQDYVPPYEQYF. The chain combines TRBV4-2 with TRBJ2-7, with D unresolved. Trimming left V 0 bases short and J 4 bases short, with 13 bases between. The CDR3 has 15 residues. Germline-derived CDR1 and CDR2 are LGHNA and YNFKEQ.

V usage is TRBV6-6 and J usage is TRBJ1-6; TRBD1 might be the D (5 bases). The CDR3 totals 17 residues. Germline V gives CDR1 MNHNY, CDR2 SVGAGI (reference sequence). Trimming shortened V by 7 bases and J by 0 bases, and 16 bases separated the two germline ends. The CDR3: CASTNGKGRSYNSPLHF. The DNA for the CDR3 is TGTGCCAGCACCAATGGAAAGGGGCGCTCCTATAATTCACCCCTCCACTTT.

The V call is TRBV5-4, the J call TRBJ2-7; D may be TRBD1 (5 bases). This CDR3 has 14 amino acids. The V end was cut by 4 bases, the J end by 6 bases, with 17 bases between. Germline V gene sequence: CDR1 SGHNT, CDR2 YYREEE (reference sequence). CDR3 nucleotide sequence: TGTGCCAGCAGCCTTGGTATTCGGCAGGGCGAGCAGTACTTC. It translates to CASSLGIRQGEQYF.

V and J are TRBV10-3 and TRBJ1-1, with TRBD1 matching over 7 bases. From germline, CDR1 is ENHRY and CDR2 SYGVKD. V was pared by 8 bases and J by 2 bases, with 5 bases of the junction left unmatched. The CDR3 sequence is 13 residues long. The CDR3 reads CAISGQANTEAFF. CDR3 bases: TGTGCCATCTCCGGACAGGCAAACACTGAAGCTTTCTTT.

The rearrangement links TRBV5-1 to TRBJ2-7; a weak D match, TRBD2 (6 bases). Germline CDR1 and CDR2: SGHRS and YFSETQ. The CDR3 contains 15 residues. V was shortened by 0 bases and J by 3 bases, with 13 bases between the two germline ends. The CDR3 is CASSLDVGGIYEQYV. The CDR3 nucleotides read TGCGCCAGCAGCTTGGATGTTGGGGGGATCTACGAGCAGTACGTC.

The chain couples TRBV5-4 to TRBJ2-1; 13 bases line up with TRBD2. The CDR3 spans 16 residues. The junction had 5 bases not matched to a gene; V was cut back by 4 bases and J by 4 bases. From germline, CDR1 is SGHNT and CDR2 YYREEE (reference sequence). The CDR3: CASSLGLAGAYNEQFF. The CDR3 DNA is TGTGCCAGCAGCCTTGGACTAGCGGGGGCGTACAATGAGCAGTTCTTC.

The chain recombines TRBV5-1 with TRBJ2-5; 7 bases map to TRBD1. There are 16 residues in the CDR3. Germline lookup yields CDR1 SGHRS and CDR2 YFSETQ. The V segment lost 3 bases and the J segment 5 bases; nucleotides outside the gene matches: 13. The CDR3, as DNA: TGCGCCAGCAGCTCCCCTCGACAGGGCAGGTGGGAGACCCAGTACTTC. As protein: CASSSPRQGRWETQYF.

This clonotype was seen only a few times. The chain employs TRBV4-2 and TRBJ2-5; D is uncertain. Trimming left V 4 bases short and J 0 bases short, with 18 bases between. This CDR3 is built from 17 residues. Germline CDR1 and CDR2: LGHNA and YNFKEQ. For the CDR3, the DNA is TGTGCCAGCAGCCGTATGGTAGGCATTTCGTACCAAGAGACCCAGTACTTC. It codes for CASSRMVGISYQETQYF.

This chain's CDR3 is CASSPGQGQPQHF. In DNA form, the CDR3 reads TGTGCCAGCAGCCCCGGACAGGGACAGCCCCAGCATTTT. This sequence joins TRBV7-2 and TRBJ1-5; 8 bases are a match to TRBD1. The germline CDR1 and CDR2 sequences are SGHTA and FQGNSA. The CDR3 is made up of 13 amino acids. After removal of 5 bases from V and 7 bases from J, the junction contained 4 bases not matched to a gene. Drawing the rest from reference TRBV7-2 and TRBJ1-5, the complete variable domain is GAGVSQSPSNKVTEKGKDVELRCDPISGHTALYWYRQSLGQGLEFLIYFQGNSAPDKSGLPSDRFSAERTGGSVSTLTIQRTQQEDSAVYLCASSPGQGQPQHFGDGTRLSIL.

This clonotype was seen more than once but under ten times. CDR3 protein: CASGLGQREVQYF. CDR3 bases: TGTGCTAGTGGTTTGGGGCAGCGGGAAGTTCAGTACTTC. This sequence joins TRBV12-5 and TRBJ2-4; 7 bases line up with TRBD2. The CDR3 loop spans 13 amino acids. CDR1 is LGHNT, CDR2 FRNRAP, per germline. Germline trimming cut 1 base from V and 11 bases from J; bases unmatched to any gene: 5.